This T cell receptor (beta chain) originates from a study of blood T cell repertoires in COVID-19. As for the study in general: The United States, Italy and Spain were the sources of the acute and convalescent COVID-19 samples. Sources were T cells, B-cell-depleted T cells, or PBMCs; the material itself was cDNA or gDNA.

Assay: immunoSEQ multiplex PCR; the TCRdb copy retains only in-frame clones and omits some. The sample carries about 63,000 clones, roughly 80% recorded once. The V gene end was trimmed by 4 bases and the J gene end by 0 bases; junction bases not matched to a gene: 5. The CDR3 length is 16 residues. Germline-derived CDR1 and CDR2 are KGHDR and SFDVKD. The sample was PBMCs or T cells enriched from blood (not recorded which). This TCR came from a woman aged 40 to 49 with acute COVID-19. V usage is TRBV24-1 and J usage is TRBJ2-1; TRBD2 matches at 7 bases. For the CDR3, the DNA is TGTGCCACCAGTGACTCCACTAGCGTCTCCTACAATGAGCAGTTCTTC. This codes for CATSDSTSVSYNEQFF.